This is a list of T cell receptor beta chains from one sample in a study of cytomegalovirus exposure and HLA in healthy donors. The repertoire was sequenced with immunoSEQ multiplex PCR; TCRdb's copy has only in-frame clones and lacks some. In the table there are about 220,000 clones, over 60% of which are singletons. Sample: PBMCs. Receptors were obtained from a man younger than 30 in good health and CMV-seronegative. Each CDR3 is given with its conserved first and last residue. A D gene is named only where the DNA matches it firmly.

TRBJ2-5 | TRBD2 | TRBV5-4 | CASSSAGTSAQETQYF | TGTGCCAGCAGCTCCGCCGGGACTAGCGCTCAAGAGACCCAGTACTTC
TRBJ1-5 | TRBD1 | TRBV4-1 | CASSRTTGGNQPQHF | TGCGCCAGCAGCCGTACGACAGGGGGCAATCAGCCCCAGCATTTT
TRBJ1-1 | - | TRBV28 | CASSSDRLMMNTEAFF | TGTGCCAGCAGTTCTGACAGATTAATGATGAACACTGAAGCTTTCTTT
TRBJ1-1 | TRBD1 | TRBV19 | CASSMGQGTAEAFF | TGTGCCAGTAGTATGGGACAGGGGACCGCTGAAGCTTTCTTT
TRBJ2-5 | TRBD1 | TRBV5-1 | CASSPGQGQETQYF | TGCGCCAGCAGTCCCGGACAGGGTCAAGAGACCCAGTACTTC
TRBJ2-5 | TRBD1 | TRBV4-1 | CASSQGTGGQETQYF | TGCGCCAGCAGCCAGGGGACAGGTGGGCAAGAGACCCAGTACTTC
TRBJ1-1 | - | TRBV29-1 | CSVLAANTEAFF | TGCAGCGTTTTAGCGGCGAACACTGAAGCTTTCTTT
TRBJ2-6 | - | TRBV7-9 | CASSLDRARAGANVLTF | TGTGCCAGCAGCTTGGACAGAGCTAGGGCTGGGGCCAACGTCCTGACTTTC
TRBJ2-1 | - | TRBV14 | CASSHGRGQFF | TGTGCCAGCAGCCATGGAAGGGGGCAGTTCTTC
TRBJ2-7 | TRBD1 | TRBV11-1 | CASSLVVDRGEQYF | TGTGCCAGCAGCTTAGTAGTGGACAGGGGCGAGCAGTACTTC
TRBJ2-1 | TRBD2 | TRBV5-1 | CASGGLAEGNEQFF | TGCGCCAGCGGCGGACTAGCGGAAGGGAATGAGCAGTTCTTC
TRBJ2-7 | TRBD1 | TRBV2 | CASSRDRGAYEQYF | TGTGCCAGCAGTCGGGACAGGGGTGCGTACGAGCAGTACTTC
TRBJ1-3 | TRBD1 | TRBV30 | CAWSVGTAGNTIYF | TGTGCCTGGAGTGTAGGGACAGCTGGAAACACCATATATTTT
TRBJ1-4 | - | TRBV28 | CASRNRATNEKLFF | TGTGCCAGCAGAAACAGAGCAACTAATGAAAAACTGTTTTTT